The text below deals with one TCR beta chain. Sequencing used immunoSEQ multiplex PCR; TCRdb keeps in-frame clones, though not all of them. The table has 15,000 or so clones, roughly 77% seen once; the top ten hold about a sixth. These data are taken from a study of control samples from healthy donors and cancer patients. Material: formalin-fixed, paraffin-embedded tissue. The receptor was isolated from a female donor with lung cancer.

The CDR3 loop reads CASHPMNTEAFF. For the CDR3, the DNA is TGTGCCAGCCACCCCATGAACACTGAAGCTTTCTTT. The V gene is TRBV6-5, the J gene TRBJ1-1; D is unresolved. V shed 8 bases and J shed 0 bases, with 7 bases lying between them. The germline gives CDR1 MNHEY, CDR2 SVGAGI. This CDR3 is built from 12 residues.